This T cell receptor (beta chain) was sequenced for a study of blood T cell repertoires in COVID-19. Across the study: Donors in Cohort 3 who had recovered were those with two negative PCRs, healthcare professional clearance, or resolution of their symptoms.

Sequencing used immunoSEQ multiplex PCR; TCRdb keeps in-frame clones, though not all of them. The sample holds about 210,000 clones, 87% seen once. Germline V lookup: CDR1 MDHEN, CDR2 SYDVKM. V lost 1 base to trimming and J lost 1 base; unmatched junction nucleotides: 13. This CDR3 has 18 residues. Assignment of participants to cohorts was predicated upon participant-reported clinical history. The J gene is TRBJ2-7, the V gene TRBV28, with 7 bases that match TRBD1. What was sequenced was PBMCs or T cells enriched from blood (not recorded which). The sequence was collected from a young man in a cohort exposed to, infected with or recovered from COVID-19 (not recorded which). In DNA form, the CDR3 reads TGTGCCAGCAGTTTATTCTCTCTCGACAGGGTTGCGTCCTACGAGCAGTACTTC. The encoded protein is CASSLFSLDRVASYEQYF.